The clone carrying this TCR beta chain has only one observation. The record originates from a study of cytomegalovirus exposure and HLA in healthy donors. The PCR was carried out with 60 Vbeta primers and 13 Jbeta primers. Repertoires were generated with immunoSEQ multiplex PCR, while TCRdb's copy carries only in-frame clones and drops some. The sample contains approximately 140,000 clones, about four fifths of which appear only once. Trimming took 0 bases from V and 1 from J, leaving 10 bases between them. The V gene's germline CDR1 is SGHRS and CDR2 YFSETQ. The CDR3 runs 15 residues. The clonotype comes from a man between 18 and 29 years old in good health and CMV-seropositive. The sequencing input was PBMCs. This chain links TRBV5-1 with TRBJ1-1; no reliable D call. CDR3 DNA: TGCGCCAGCAGCTTGGCCTGGGCATCGAACACTGAAGCTTTCTTT. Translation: CASSLAWASNTEAFF.